The next 28 T cell receptor beta chains were all read from a single sample in a study of cytomegalovirus exposure and HLA in healthy donors. Primers: 60 Vbeta forward and 13 Jbeta reverse. The protocol was immunoSEQ multiplex PCR, while the TCRdb copy is restricted to in-frame clones and leaves out a portion. The repertoire consists of hundreds of thousands of clones, with roughly 85% occurring once and the leading ten covering around 1.8%. Material for sequencing was PBMCs. The origin of the receptors is a man between 18 and 29 years old in good health and CMV-seronegative.

A single count supports this clone. V is TRBV9 and J is TRBJ2-1; unclear D gene. Germline CDR1 reads SGDLS; CDR2 reads YYNGEE. The germline V and J ends were trimmed by 4 bases and 2 bases, with 22 bases remaining between them. CDR3 length: 18 residues. The CDR3 protein is CASSPHDSFLSTYNEQFF. The DNA for the CDR3 is TGTGCCAGCAGCCCCCACGACTCCTTCCTCAGTACCTACAATGAGCAGTTCTTC.

This clone has only one observation. The J gene is TRBJ1-3, the V gene TRBV7-2, with 9 bases matching TRBD1. This CDR3 is built from 15 residues. The V gene end was trimmed by 5 bases and the J gene end by 7 bases; junction bases not matched to a gene: 9. Germline assignment: CDR1 SGHTA and CDR2 FQGNSA. Here the CDR3 DNA reads TGTGCCAGCAGCATCACCTCGACAGGGGGGAACACCATATATTTT. It specifies CASSITSTGGNTIYF.

This clone was counted a few times. The chain recombines TRBV20-1 with TRBJ2-7; 7 bases map to TRBD1. Trimming removed 6 bases from V and 6 bases from J; junction bases left unmatched: 5. The CDR3 spans 11 residues. Germline V gene lookup returns CDR1 DFQATT and CDR2 SNEGSKA (reference sequence). CDR3 coding DNA: TGCAGTGCCGAAACAGGGGTCGAGCAGTACTTC. Residues: CSAETGVEQYF.

The chain carries TRBV5-4 and TRBJ2-2, with TRBD1 matching 8 bases. The CDR3 covers 16 residues. V shed 0 bases, J shed 7 bases, and the junction held 8 bases outside the gene matches. The germline V gene encodes CDR1 SGHNT and CDR2 YYREEE (reference sequence). The CDR3 here is CASSLDPGGAVGELFF. The CDR3 region has the DNA TGTGCCAGCAGCTTGGATCCAGGGGGCGCGGTCGGGGAGCTGTTTTTT.

V and J are TRBV18 and TRBJ2-3; 10 bases are shared with TRBD2. V was pared by 3 bases and J by 4 bases, with 19 bases of the junction left unmatched. The CDR3 runs 20 residues. Germline V gene data show CDR1 as KGHSH and CDR2 as LQKENI. The CDR3 DNA reads as TGTGCCAGCTCACCGGGAAAAATAGCGGGAGGAGCCCTCGGGGCAGATACGCAGTATTTT. The encoded protein is CASSPGKIAGGALGADTQYF.

The gene calls are TRBV4-3 and TRBJ2-2, with D uncertain. The CDR3 sequence is 16 residues long. The V and J ends lost 0 bases and 3 bases respectively, with 11 bases between them. Germline V CDR1 and CDR2: LGHNA, YSLEER. CDR3 loop: CASSQDPRHDTGELFF. CDR3 sequence (DNA): TGCGCCAGCAGCCAAGACCCCCGACACGACACCGGGGAGCTGTTTTTT.

This clone was seen only once. The V and J genes are TRBV6-5 and TRBJ2-7, with TRBD1 as a possible D gene (5 bases). V lost 2 bases and J lost 0, with 8 bases in between. This CDR3 has 14 amino acids. The V gene's germline CDR1 is MNHEY and CDR2 SVGAGI. CDR3 sequence reads: CASSYGHYSYEQYF. The CDR3 nucleotides read TGTGCCAGCAGTTACGGACATTACTCCTACGAGCAGTACTTC.

This chain connects TRBV19 to TRBJ2-2, with 7 nucleotides matching TRBD2. The CDR3 runs to 16 residues. CDR1 and CDR2 (germline): LNHDA, SQIVND (reference sequence). J gave up 4 bases and V 1 base, and 6 bases lay outside the gene matches. Written as DNA, the CDR3 is TGTGCCAGTAGTATAGGCAGCGGGATCCTCACCGGGGAGCTGTTTTTT. Its protein product is CASSIGSGILTGELFF.

This sequence joins TRBV7-9 and TRBJ2-7, with a weak D call TRBD1 (5 bases). The CDR3 has 16 amino acids. In germline, CDR1 is SEHNR, CDR2 FQNEAQ (reference sequence). Trimming left V 5 bases short and J 3 bases short, with 20 bases between. The chain's CDR3 is CASSRQMGQYIYEQYF. The CDR3, as DNA: TGTGCCAGCAGCCGTCAAATGGGGCAGTACATCTACGAGCAGTACTTC.

Only one count was recorded for this clone. The genes are TRBV27 and TRBJ2-1, with a tentative D call TRBD2 (5 bases). V lost 2 bases and J lost 3, with 8 bases in between. Looked up from germline, CDR1 is MNHEY and CDR2 is SMNVEV (reference sequence). This CDR3 is built from 14 residues. This CDR3 is CASSLGGYYNEQFF. The CDR3 DNA follows: TGTGCCAGCAGTTTAGGCGGGTACTACAATGAGCAGTTCTTC.

The J gene is TRBJ2-7, the V gene TRBV13; the D gene is possibly TRBD1 (6 bases). CDR1 PRHDT and CDR2 FYEKMQ come from the germline V gene (reference sequence). The CDR3 extends over 14 amino acids. Trimming removed 4 bases from V and 2 bases from J, with 12 bases in between. CDR3 in amino acids: CASSSSDRAYEQYF. The CDR3 region has the DNA TGTGCCAGCAGCTCCTCGGACAGAGCCTACGAGCAGTACTTC.

This clone has just a few counts. The chain joins TRBV18 to TRBJ2-7; 11 nucleotides align to TRBD2. Trimming cost V 6 bases and J 4 bases; bases outside gene matches: 8. This CDR3 has 15 amino acids. Germline-derived CDR1 and CDR2 are KGHSH and LQKENI. The CDR3 nucleotides read TGTGCCAGCTCCCCTACTAGCGGGGGACCTTACGAGCAGTACTTC. Translating gives CASSPTSGGPYEQYF.

The chain combines TRBV28 with TRBJ1-5; 9 positions agree with TRBD1. The V gene end was trimmed by 3 bases and the J gene end by 4 bases; junction bases not matched to a gene: 7. Per the germline V gene, CDR1 is MDHEN and CDR2 is SYDVKM. The CDR3 consists of 16 residues. CDR3 coding DNA: TGTGCCAGCAGTTTCGCTGGGACAGGGTATAATCAGCCCCAGCATTTT. Its translation is CASSFAGTGYNQPQHF.

This chain connects TRBV9 to TRBJ1-6, with D perhaps matching TRBD1 (6 bases). V was cut by 3 bases and J by 6 bases, with 16 bases left in between. CDR1 and CDR2 from the germline V gene are SGDLS and YYNGEE. There are 16 residues in the CDR3. CDR3 region: CASSAPPDRLNSPLHF. Here the CDR3 DNA reads TGTGCCAGCAGCGCCCCCCCGGACAGACTTAATTCACCCCTCCACTTT.

This clone was seen only a few times. This chain connects TRBV6-1 to TRBJ2-1, with a weak D call TRBD2 (6 bases). The CDR3 has 11 amino acids. Trimming removed 5 bases from V and 8 bases from J, with 7 bases in between. Germline V gives CDR1 MNHNS, CDR2 SASEGT. The CDR3 loop reads CASSIADEQFF. The CDR3 DNA follows: TGTGCCAGCAGTATAGCGGATGAGCAGTTCTTC.

This chain joins TRBV30 and TRBJ1-6; a weak D match, TRBD1 (5 bases). V lost 2 bases and J lost 6, with 8 bases in between. Germline-derived CDR1 and CDR2 are GTSNPN and SVGIG (reference sequence). This CDR3 has 13 amino acids. The CDR3, as DNA: TGTGCCTGGAGTTTCCAGGGTAATTCACCCCTCCACTTT. Residues: CAWSFQGNSPLHF.

The V gene is TRBV19, the J gene TRBJ2-7, with TRBD2 matching over 11 bases. V lost 7 bases and J lost 2; bases outside the gene matches: 4. This CDR3 contains 14 residues. Per the germline V gene, CDR1 is LNHDA and CDR2 is SQIVND (reference sequence). CDR3 protein: CASNLAGGPYEQYF. The CDR3 DNA follows: TGTGCCAGTAACCTAGCGGGAGGCCCCTACGAGCAGTACTTC.

The chain links TRBV11-3 to TRBJ2-7; 10 bases match TRBD1. The germline V gene has CDR1 SGHNT and CDR2 YENEEA. The CDR3 has 13 amino acids. The ends lost 5 bases at V and 3 bases at J; junction bases unmatched: 1. The CDR3 sequence is CASSRDRGYEQYF. CDR3 sequence (DNA): TGTGCCAGCAGCCGGGACAGGGGCTACGAGCAGTACTTC.

V gene TRBV5-4 combines with J gene TRBJ2-1; no firm D call. Deletions cut 0 bases from V and 5 bases from J, with 12 bases between. This CDR3 region has 15 residues. Germline assignment: CDR1 SGHNT and CDR2 YYREEE (reference sequence). This CDR3 reads CASSLALVSDNEQFF. For the CDR3, the DNA is TGTGCCAGCAGCTTGGCCCTAGTATCGGACAATGAGCAGTTCTTC.

The J gene is TRBJ2-7, the V gene TRBV7-6; D remains ambiguous. Trimming took 1 base from V and 2 from J, leaving 9 bases between them. CDR3 length equals 14 residues. From germline, CDR1 is SGHVS and CDR2 FNYEAQ. Here the CDR3 reads CASSLGVYPYEQYF. The CDR3 region has the DNA TGTGCCAGCAGCTTAGGCGTCTACCCCTACGAGCAGTACTTC. Supplemented by reference TRBV7-6 and TRBJ2-7, the full variable domain reads GAGVSQSPRYKVTKRGQDVALRCDPISGHVSLYWYRQALGQGPEFLTYFNYEAQQDKSGLPNDRFSAERPEGSISTLTIQRTEQRDSAMYRCASSLGVYPYEQYFGPGTRLTVT.

V and J are TRBV30 and TRBJ1-2, with a tentative D call TRBD1 (6 bases). Trimming left V 3 bases short and J 7 bases short, with 24 bases between. This CDR3 is 16 amino acids long. CDR1 and CDR2 (germline): GTSNPN, SVGIG (reference sequence). CDR3 sequence reads: CAWRGLHGGLWGGYTF. CDR3 DNA: TGTGCCTGGAGGGGATTACATGGGGGCTTGTGGGGTGGCTACACCTTC.

The table lists this clone with a count of one. The V and J genes are TRBV11-3 and TRBJ2-3; the match to TRBD2 covers 8 bases. V shed 3 bases and J 4 bases; nucleotides not matched to a gene: 6. CDR3 length: 15 amino acids. Germline V gene sequence: CDR1 SGHNT, CDR2 YENEEA. The CDR3 loop reads CASSFGTSEADTQYF. CDR3 nucleotide sequence: TGTGCCAGCAGCTTCGGGACTAGTGAGGCAGATACGCAGTATTTT.

Note on this clone: Other DNA variants within this sample encode the same CDR3. This rearrangement joins TRBV7-9 to TRBJ1-1; a possible D gene is TRBD1 (6 bases). The CDR3 totals 13 residues. V was pared by 5 bases and J by 1 base, with 8 bases between. Germline-derived CDR1 and CDR2 are SEHNR and FQNEAQ (reference sequence). The chain's CDR3 is CASSRTANTEAFF. The CDR3 nucleotides are TGTGCCAGCAGCAGGACAGCGAACACTGAAGCTTTCTTT.

This chain joins TRBV5-6 and TRBJ2-7; weak D call: TRBD2 (5 bases). Germline CDR1 SGHDT, CDR2 YYEEEE. The CDR3 totals 12 residues. Trimming shortened V by 4 bases and J by 6 bases, and 11 bases separated the two germline ends. CDR3 sequence reads: CASSLGRGEQYF. For the CDR3, the DNA is TGTGCCAGCAGCCTTGGGAGAGGCGAGCAGTACTTC.

This clone was detected a few times. This chain links TRBV19 with TRBJ1-4, with 9 positions matching TRBD1. The germline CDR1 and CDR2 sequences are LNHDA and SQIVND (reference sequence). Unmatched junction bases numbered 3, after V lost 0 bases and J lost 7 bases. The CDR3 covers 15 residues. The CDR3 protein is CASSIDGTGREKLFF. CDR3 nucleotide sequence: TGTGCCAGTAGTATAGATGGGACAGGGCGTGAAAAACTGTTTTTT.

This chain links TRBV5-1 with TRBJ1-1, with TRBD1 matching over 8 bases. V was pared by 1 base and J by 1 base, with 0 bases of the junction left unmatched. This CDR3 spans 14 amino acids. Germline V gene sequence: CDR1 SGHRS, CDR2 YFSETQ. The CDR3 DNA is TGCGCCAGCAGCTTGCAGGGGGCGAACACTGAAGCTTTCTTT. Its protein product is CASSLQGANTEAFF.

The V call is TRBV18, the J call TRBJ1-2; 7 bases agree with TRBD1. Germline V gene data show CDR1 as KGHSH and CDR2 as LQKENI. The CDR3 is 17 residues long. The trim removed 2 bases at V and 2 bases at J, leaving 11 bases unmatched. The CDR3 reads CASSPTIVWDRNYGYTF. The CDR3 DNA sequence: TGTGCCAGCTCACCAACAATAGTCTGGGACAGAAACTATGGCTACACCTTC.

This chain connects TRBV15 to TRBJ1-1; D gene unclear. With 5 bases removed from V and 3 bases from J, the gap between germline ends came to 19 bases. In germline, CDR1 is LNHNV, CDR2 YYDKDF (reference sequence). CDR3 size: 16 residues. The CDR3 region has the DNA TGTGCCACCAGCCGGGGTAACCCCCCAGCGGACACTGAAGCTTTCTTT. Residues: CATSRGNPPADTEAFF.